This T cell receptor (beta chain) was captured in a study of blood T cell repertoires in COVID-19. One Seattle source followed patients from active infection through their disease course. Produced via immunoSEQ multiplex PCR; TCRdb's table is partial and in-frame only. Among about 200,000 clones, roughly 83% were seen once, and the ten largest hold approximately 6%. This CDR3 is 14 amino acids long. V gave up 5 bases and J gave up 4 bases; unmatched junction bases: 5. Germline lookup yields CDR1 LGHDT and CDR2 YNNKEL (reference sequence). The V call is TRBV3-1 (or the pseudogene TRBV3-2), the J call TRBJ1-3; the match to TRBD1 covers 7 bases. This TCR was sampled from a woman between 40 and 55 years old with COVID-19, enrolled during active disease. Specimen: peripheral blood. CDR3 in DNA: TGTGCCAGCAGCGGCCGGGACAGAGGAAACACCATATATTTT. Its translation: CASSGRDRGNTIYF.